A single sample gave rise to the 14 T cell receptor beta chains below, sequenced in a study of PD-1 blockade in classical Hodgkin lymphoma. Noted time point: cycle 4 day 1 (C4D1), after more than 5 weeks of nivolumab. All the patients suffered relapse after autologous stem cell transplantation, and brentuximab vedotin exposure differed. The method was immunoSEQ multiplex PCR; TCRdb's version includes in-frame clones alone and lacks a portion of them. Here the sample spans almost 95,000 clones, 83% being singletons. Sequencing used peripheral blood mononuclear cells (PBMCs), obtained before the fourth cycle of nivolumab. The receptors shown here come from a human donor with classical Hodgkin lymphoma.

The chain employs TRBV6-5 and TRBJ1-3; D ambiguous. There are 15 residues in the CDR3. The germline gives CDR1 MNHEY, CDR2 SVGAGI. V lost 2 bases, J lost 0 bases, and 8 bases lay in between. In DNA, the CDR3 is TGTGCCAGCAGTTACGCTGGGATCTCTGGAAACACCATATATTTT. This encodes CASSYAGISGNTIYF.

The chain combines TRBV19 with TRBJ2-3, with 15 bases fitting TRBD2. The CDR3 length is 17 residues. In germline, CDR1 is LNHDA, CDR2 SQIVND (reference sequence). Trimming cost V 4 bases and J 4 bases; bases outside gene matches: 6. The CDR3 DNA follows: TGTGCCAGTAGTAAGGGACTAGCGGGAGGTATCGCAGATACGCAGTATTTT. Translation: CASSKGLAGGIADTQYF.

The CDR3 reads CASSPWLTYEQYF. CDR3 nucleotide sequence: TGTGCCAGCAGCCCCTGGTTGACCTACGAGCAGTACTTC. The chain combines TRBV5-5 with TRBJ2-7; the D is unclear. The V and J ends lost 4 bases and 2 bases respectively, with 10 bases between them. CDR1 is SGHKS, CDR2 YYEKEE, per germline (reference sequence). There are 13 residues in the CDR3.

J is TRBJ1-2 and V is TRBV5-1, with D perhaps matching TRBD1 (5 bases). Between the trimmed V and J ends, which lost 0 bases and 6 bases, there was a span of 12 bases. Germline CDR1 SGHRS, CDR2 YFSETQ. The CDR3 is made up of 14 amino acids. The CDR3 coding sequence is TGCGCCAGCAGCTTGGTGGATCAGGGAGATGGCTACACCTTC. This gives the protein CASSLVDQGDGYTF.

The CDR3 bases are TGTGCCAGCAGCTTAGACAGGGTCTATGGCTACACCTTC. This encodes CASSLDRVYGYTF. The chain is built from TRBV7-2 and TRBJ1-2; maybe TRBD1 (6 bases). The V gene's germline CDR1 is SGHTA and CDR2 FQGNSA. The CDR3 extends over 13 amino acids. V shed 1 base and J shed 4 bases, with 7 bases lying between them.

The rearrangement links TRBV5-1 to TRBJ2-2; 8 bases map to TRBD2. The CDR3 is 15 residues long. Germline V gene lookup returns CDR1 SGHRS and CDR2 YFSETQ. With V trimmed by 2 bases and J by 0 bases, 0 bases remained unmatched. For the CDR3, the DNA is TGCGCCAGCAGCTTTAGCGGGGCGAACACCGGGGAGCTGTTTTTT. It translates to CASSFSGANTGELFF.

The chain combines TRBV5-6 with TRBJ2-5, with 7 bases lining up with TRBD2. The CDR3 is 15 residues long. Germline V gene sequence: CDR1 SGHDT, CDR2 YYEEEE. V lost 0 bases to trimming and J lost 4 bases; unmatched junction nucleotides: 6. This CDR3 reads CASSLAPRGGETQYF. For the CDR3, the DNA is TGTGCCAGCAGCTTGGCCCCCCGCGGGGGAGAGACCCAGTACTTC. The variable domain in full, completed from reference TRBV5-6 and TRBJ2-5, reads DAGVTQSPTHLIKTRGQQVTLRCSPKSGHDTVSWYQQALGQGPQFIFQYYEEEERQRGNFPDRFSGHQFPNYSSELNVNALLLGDSALYLCASSLAPRGGETQYFGPGTRLLVL.

The count of this clone is one. The chain uses TRBV4-3 and TRBJ2-7, with 9 bases fitting TRBD1. There are 15 residues in the CDR3. Unmatched junction bases numbered 3, after V lost 1 base and J lost 2 bases. Germline CDR1 reads LGHNA; CDR2 reads YSLEER. CDR3 nucleotides: TGCGCCAGCAGCCAAGCCCGGACAGGGGCCTACGAGCAGTACTTC. The encoded protein is CASSQARTGAYEQYF.

The rearrangement uses TRBV6-1 and TRBJ1-4; D gene unclear. The CDR3 covers 15 residues. Germline CDR1 and CDR2: MNHNS and SASEGT. V gave up 3 bases and J gave up 3 bases, with 11 bases separating them. The CDR3 region has the DNA TGTGCCAGCAGTGACCCGCGGGTGGCTAATGAAAAACTGTTTTTT. Translating it yields CASSDPRVANEKLFF.

This clone was seen a single time. The chain employs TRBV6-1 and TRBJ1-1; D might be TRBD1 (6 bases). Germline V gene sequence: CDR1 MNHNS, CDR2 SASEGT. V was shortened by 11 bases and J by 5 bases, with 12 bases between the two germline ends. This CDR3 has 11 residues. The DNA of the CDR3 is TGTGCCCACGGGACAATTACTGAAGCTTTCTTT. Translated: CAHGTITEAFF.

CDR3 bases: TGTGCCAGCAGCCCCGGGGCTAGCGGGATGAATGAGCAGTTCTTC. This codes for CASSPGASGMNEQFF. The chain uses TRBV7-9 and TRBJ2-1; 9 bases agree with TRBD2. Germline-derived CDR1 and CDR2 are SEHNR and FQNEAQ (reference sequence). This CDR3 has 15 residues. The trim removed 5 bases at V and 7 bases at J, leaving 9 bases unmatched.

The V gene is TRBV5-8, the J gene TRBJ2-3; tentatively, D is TRBD1 (7 bases). The V end was cut by 3 bases, the J end by 4 bases, with 15 bases between. CDR3 length equals 15 residues. CDR1 SGHTS and CDR2 YDEGEE come from the germline V gene. In DNA, the CDR3 is TGTGCCAGCAGCTGGGGTACAGGGGAGGCAGATACGCAGTATTTT. Its protein is CASSWGTGEADTQYF.

This chain uses TRBV5-1 with TRBJ2-7; tentative D call: TRBD1 (5 bases). CDR3 length: 11 residues. V was trimmed by 1 base and J by 6 bases, leaving 5 bases between them. Germline loops: CDR1 SGHRS, CDR2 YFSETQ. The CDR3 protein is CASSLRGEQYF. Written as DNA, the CDR3 is TGCGCCAGCAGCTTGAGGGGCGAGCAGTACTTC. The full variable domain, completed using reference TRBV5-1 and TRBJ2-7, is KAGVTQTPRYLIKTRGQQVTLSCSPISGHRSVSWYQQTPGQGLQFLFEYFSETQRNKGNFPGRFSGRQFSNSRSEMNVSTLELGDSALYLCASSLRGEQYFGPGTRLTVT.

This chain links TRBV9 with TRBJ2-1; 8 bases agree with TRBD2. The germline V gene has CDR1 SGDLS and CDR2 YYNGEE. The V gene end was trimmed by 1 base and the J gene end by 8 bases; junction bases not matched to a gene: 8. This CDR3 region has 15 residues. The CDR3 protein is CASSVSVAGRDEQFF. In DNA, the CDR3 is TGTGCCAGCAGCGTATCTGTAGCGGGAAGGGATGAGCAGTTCTTC.